This T cell receptor (beta chain) was captured in a study of cytomegalovirus exposure and HLA in healthy donors. PCR involved 60 Vbeta and 13 Jbeta primers. Using immunoSEQ multiplex PCR, the repertoire was profiled, and TCRdb retains in-frame clones only, with some absent. The sample lists 99,000 or so clones, around 79% seen once, with 4.5% to 7% in the top ten. With 7 bases removed from V and 5 bases from J, the gap between germline ends came to 18 bases. This CDR3 has 13 residues. From germline, CDR1 is SQVTM and CDR2 ANQGSEA. The rearrangement uses TRBV29-1 and TRBJ2-7; D may be TRBD1 (5 bases). The TCR comes from a man aged 55 to 70 in good health and CMV-seropositive. The material sequenced was PBMCs. CDR3: CSAKGQAGHEQYF. CDR3 DNA: TGCAGCGCGAAGGGGCAGGCCGGCCACGAGCAGTACTTC.